The 20 T cell receptor beta chains presented below share a single source sample, sequenced in a study of T cell responses to AZD1222 COVID-19 vaccine. Method: immunoSEQ multiplex PCR; TCRdb's copy keeps in-frame clones and lacks some. This sample has 130,000 to 150,000 clones, with around nine tenths found just once. Here the sequenced sample was peripheral blood, taken on day 0 of AZD1222 vaccination. Receptor source: an adult in good health.

The chain uses TRBV29-1 and TRBJ2-1, with TRBD1 identical over 7 bases. Germline V gene data show CDR1 as SQVTM and CDR2 as ANQGSEA. V was pared by 0 bases and J by 7 bases, with 12 bases of the junction left unmatched. The CDR3 totals 16 residues. The CDR3 loop reads CSVEDFGQGENNEQFF. Here the CDR3 DNA reads TGCAGCGTTGAAGACTTCGGTCAGGGGGAGAATAATGAGCAGTTCTTC.

The chain is built from TRBV6-1 and TRBJ1-2, with TRBD1 matching over 9 bases. This CDR3 spans 14 amino acids. From germline, CDR1 is MNHNS and CDR2 SASEGT. Trimming took 2 bases from V and 7 from J; bases not matched to a gene: 5. This chain's CDR3 is CASSERTGVFGYTF. The CDR3, as DNA: TGTGCCAGCAGTGAACGGACAGGGGTGTTTGGCTACACCTTC.

The V gene is TRBV4-1, the J gene TRBJ2-7; D is unresolved. This CDR3 contains 13 residues. Germline V lookup: CDR1 MGHRA, CDR2 YSYEKL. Trimming took off 2 bases at V and 7 bases at J, with 12 bases between the two ends. This CDR3 is CASSQHPRGEQYF. The CDR3, as DNA: TGCGCCAGCAGCCAACACCCGCGTGGGGAGCAGTACTTC.

The chain joins TRBV4-1 to TRBJ1-1; 9 bases fit TRBD1. Germline lookup yields CDR1 MGHRA and CDR2 YSYEKL. The V gene end was trimmed by 3 bases and the J gene end by 8 bases; junction bases not matched to a gene: 7. CDR3 length equals 14 residues. The CDR3 here is CASSHPLGTGEAFF. The CDR3 nucleotides are TGCGCCAGCAGCCACCCATTGGGGACAGGGGAAGCTTTCTTT.

As for this clone: Other nucleotide sequences from this sample produce the same CDR3. The chain is built from TRBV5-1 and TRBJ2-3; unclear D gene. CDR1 and CDR2 (germline): SGHRS, YFSETQ. V was cut by 0 bases and J by 2 bases, with 7 bases left in between. CDR3 length equals 14 residues. CDR3 amino acids: CASSLEANTDTQYF. The CDR3 DNA reads as TGCGCCAGCAGCTTGGAAGCGAACACAGATACGCAGTATTTT. The full variable domain, in which reference TRBV5-1 and TRBJ2-3 provide the parts outside the CDR3, is KAGVTQTPRYLIKTRGQQVTLSCSPISGHRSVSWYQQTPGQGLQFLFEYFSETQRNKGNFPGRFSGRQFSNSRSEMNVSTLELGDSALYLCASSLEANTDTQYFGPGTRLTVL.

CDR3: CASSLALEGQPQHF. The CDR3 DNA reads TGTGCCAGCAGCTTAGCACTTGAGGGTCAGCCCCAGCATTTT. The gene calls are TRBV7-9 and TRBJ1-5; D is unclear. The germline V gene has CDR1 SEHNR and CDR2 FQNEAQ (reference sequence). V lost 0 bases, J lost 6 bases, and 9 bases lay in between. The CDR3 is 14 residues long.

This chain links TRBV27 with TRBJ2-7, with 8 bases matching TRBD1. The CDR3 loop spans 14 amino acids. V was pared by 5 bases and J by 7 bases, with 10 bases of the junction left unmatched. Looked up from germline, CDR1 is MNHEY and CDR2 is SMNVEV (reference sequence). CDR3 DNA: TGTGCCAGCAGTCCCACGGACAGGGAGCGAGAGCAGTACTTC. Translating it yields CASSPTDREREQYF.

The chain combines TRBV7-9 with TRBJ1-5, with D unclear. Germline-derived CDR1 and CDR2 are SEHNR and FQNEAQ (reference sequence). The CDR3 runs to 14 residues. V lost 4 bases to trimming and J lost 6 bases, with 13 bases between them. DNA of the CDR3: TGTGCCAGCAGCTCCCCGGGTCCGACTCAGCCCCAGCATTTT. It translates to CASSSPGPTQPQHF.

The rearrangement joins TRBV5-1 to TRBJ1-1; TRBD1 agrees at 7 bases. The CDR3 is 14 residues long. CDR1 and CDR2 from the germline V gene are SGHRS and YFSETQ. Trimming removed 7 bases from V and 5 bases from J; junction bases left unmatched: 11. The CDR3 sequence is CASARRQGRTEAFF. The CDR3 coding sequence is TGCGCCAGCGCCCGCAGACAGGGTCGGACTGAAGCTTTCTTT.

The chain is built from TRBV5-1 and TRBJ2-1; 8 nucleotides align to TRBD2. CDR3 length: 16 amino acids. V gave up 2 bases and J gave up 0 bases; unmatched junction bases: 4. Germline V gives CDR1 SGHRS, CDR2 YFSETQ. CDR3 sequence: CASSFQRERSYNEQFF. In DNA form, the CDR3 reads TGCGCCAGCAGCTTCCAGCGGGAGCGCTCCTACAATGAGCAGTTCTTC.

Here the CDR3 DNA reads TGTGCCAGCAGTTTAAGTGGGACAGGGGATGGCTACACCTTC. Its protein is CASSLSGTGDGYTF. The chain links TRBV28 to TRBJ1-2, with 10 bases lining up with TRBD1. The CDR3 sequence is 14 residues long. Germline V CDR1 and CDR2: MDHEN, SYDVKM. J lost 6 bases, V lost 2 bases, and 3 bases had no gene match.

CDR3 DNA: TGTGCCAGCATCCCGGGGGCGAAGAGCTCCGGGGAGCTGTTTTTT. It yields the protein CASIPGAKSSGELFF. The chain carries TRBV7-9 and TRBJ2-2; the D call may be TRBD1 or TRBD2 (6 bases each). Trimming removed 7 bases at V and 6 bases at J, with 18 bases between. Germline V CDR1 and CDR2: SEHNR, FQNEAQ (reference sequence). The CDR3 extends over 15 amino acids. The complete variable domain, with remaining parts taken from reference TRBV7-9 and TRBJ2-2, reads DTGVSQNPRHKITKRGQNVTFRCDPISEHNRLYWYRQTLGQGPEFLTYFQNEAQLEKSRLLSDRFSAERPKGSFSTLEIQRTEQGDSAMYLCASIPGAKSSGELFFGEGSRLTVL.

The rearrangement links TRBV19 to TRBJ2-7, with 9 bases aligning to TRBD1. Germline CDR1 is LNHDA and CDR2 is SQIVND (reference sequence). This CDR3 has 18 residues. V shed 4 bases and J 0 bases; nucleotides not matched to a gene: 13. The CDR3 DNA is TGTGCCAGTAGTAATGCCGGGACAAGGGGACAGGGCTCCTACGAGCAGTACTTC. It translates to CASSNAGTRGQGSYEQYF.

The V and J genes are TRBV19 and TRBJ2-7; a weak D match, TRBD2 (6 bases). Germline V gene lookup returns CDR1 LNHDA and CDR2 SQIVND (reference sequence). The ends were cut back, 6 bases at V and 0 bases at J, with 15 bases in the middle. This CDR3 is built from 15 residues. The CDR3 coding sequence is TGTGCCAGTAGCTTCCCTAGCGTCCCCTCCTACGAGCAGTACTTC. This encodes CASSFPSVPSYEQYF. The full variable domain, its missing parts supplied by reference TRBV19 and TRBJ2-7, is DGGITQSPKYLFRKEGQNVTLSCEQNLNHDAMYWYRQDPGQGLRLIYYSQIVNDFQKGDIAEGYSVSREKKESFPLTVTSAQKNPTAFYLCASSFPSVPSYEQYFGPGTRLTVT.

This chain joins TRBV27 and TRBJ1-2, with TRBD1 matching over 12 bases. With V trimmed by 6 bases and J by 7 bases, 3 bases remained unmatched. This CDR3 spans 13 amino acids. The germline CDR1 and CDR2 sequences are MNHEY and SMNVEV (reference sequence). This CDR3 is CASRGTGGFGYTF. The DNA of the CDR3 is TGTGCCAGCAGAGGGACAGGGGGCTTTGGCTACACCTTC.

The chain uses TRBV4-1 and TRBJ1-3; a weak D match, TRBD1 (6 bases). The germline V gene encodes CDR1 MGHRA and CDR2 YSYEKL. V was clipped by 4 bases and J by 6 bases, with 13 bases between them. The CDR3 runs to 14 residues. The CDR3 here is CASSPRRGANTIYF. The DNA for the CDR3 is TGCGCCAGCAGCCCCCGCAGGGGAGCAAACACCATATATTTT.

This clone appeared once. V usage is TRBV28 and J usage is TRBJ1-5; D ambiguous. V was pared by 3 bases and J by 6 bases, with 12 bases between. The CDR3 covers 14 residues. Germline CDR1 reads MDHEN; CDR2 reads SYDVKM. CDR3 bases: TGTGCCAGCAGTTTCTGGGAGTCTGGTCAGCCCCAGCATTTT. Translation gives CASSFWESGQPQHF.

The chain joins TRBV19 to TRBJ2-5; D possibly corresponds to TRBD1 (6 bases). The V gene's germline CDR1 is LNHDA and CDR2 SQIVND (reference sequence). CDR3 size: 18 residues. V was cut by 5 bases and J by 4 bases, with 26 bases left in between. The CDR3 nucleotides are TGTGCCAGTAGTCCATTGATATGGGGGCTCCCGTGGACAGAGACCCAGTACTTC. Translated: CASSPLIWGLPWTETQYF.

The V call is TRBV18, the J call TRBJ1-2; D uncertain. Germline values: CDR1 KGHSH, CDR2 LQKENI. The CDR3 has 12 residues. The V end lost 2 bases, the J end lost 7 bases, and 8 bases lay between the germline ends. The CDR3 spells CASSPSEAGYTF. CDR3 nucleotide sequence: TGTGCCAGCTCACCATCTGAGGCTGGCTACACCTTC.

This clone has a single count. This sequence joins TRBV7-9 and TRBJ2-7; tentative D call: TRBD1 (5 bases). This CDR3 is built from 15 residues. The germline V gene encodes CDR1 SEHNR and CDR2 FQNEAQ (reference sequence). V lost 1 base and J 2 bases, leaving 12 bases between the germline ends. This CDR3 is CASSLEAQDAYEQYF. In DNA, the CDR3 is TGTGCCAGCAGCTTAGAAGCACAGGACGCCTACGAGCAGTACTTC.